This is a list of T cell receptor beta chains from one sample in a study of blood T cell repertoires in COVID-19. Data came from immunoSEQ multiplex PCR; TCRdb stores just in-frame clones and leaves some out. Among 140,000 to 150,000 clones, less than 90% were seen once, and the ten largest hold 2.5% to 3%. The sequenced material came from peripheral blood. These receptors were collected from a human donor with COVID-19, enrolled during active disease. The donor label of this sample is uncertain. The CDR3 runs from the conserved cysteine through the conserved F or W. D genes are given only for firm matches. Some rows mark clone size as missing; the rest say once, few, many or name a class of expanded clone.

TRBV11-2	TRBJ2-7	.	.	TGTGCCAGCAGCTTAGTAGGCGGGCCTCCGGGAGAGCAGTACTTC	CASSLVGGPPGEQYF
TRBV2	TRBJ1-1	.	.	TGTGCCAGCACTGGGGGGGGCCATACTGAAGCTTTCTTT	CASTGGGHTEAFF
TRBV6-6	TRBJ1-5	.	.	TGTGCCAGCACCTTCCGGGGGGCGCCCAGCAATCAGCCCCAGCATTTT	CASTFRGAPSNQPQHF
TRBV14	TRBJ2-1	once	.	TGTGCCAGCAGCCACCCTTTCGGGTCGGACTCCTACAATGAGCAGTTCTTC	CASSHPFGSDSYNEQFF
TRBV7-3	TRBJ2-2	.	TRBD1	TGTGCCAGCAGCAGACAGGGAGCCGGGGAGCTGTTTTTT	CASSRQGAGELFF
TRBV11-1	TRBJ1-1	.	TRBD1	TGTGCCAGCAGCAGGGGGCCGCGGACTGAAGCTTTCTTT	CASSRGPRTEAFF
TRBV5-4	TRBJ2-1	.	TRBD2	TGTGCCAGCAGTCGTGTGGGACTAGCGGACTACAATGAGCAGTTCTTC	CASSRVGLADYNEQFF
TRBV19	TRBJ2-3	.	TRBD2	TGTGCCAGTAGTATAGGACTAGCGGGGGAGACAGATACGCAGTATTTT	CASSIGLAGETDTQYF
TRBV20-1	TRBJ1-1	few	TRBD1	TGCAGTGCTAGTGACCGGGACAGGGGGCGATTGAACACTGAAGCTTTCTTT	CSASDRDRGRLNTEAFF
TRBV19	TRBJ2-7	once	.	TGTGCCAGTAGCGTACAGGGCTCCTACGAGCAGTACTTC	CASSVQGSYEQYF
TRBV11-2	TRBJ1-1	many	.	TGTGCCAGCAGCTTAGGACACCTGGGTGTAGGAGCTTTCTTT	CASSLGHLGVGAFF
TRBV30	TRBJ1-1	once	TRBD1	TGTGCCTGTGCCCCGACAGGGGGACTTGAAGCTTTCTTT	CACAPTGGLEAFF
TRBV27	TRBJ1-5	.	TRBD1	TGTGCCAGCAGAACGGACAGGGAGAGCAATCAGCCCCAGCATTTT	CASRTDRESNQPQHF
TRBV25-1	TRBJ1-6	.	.	TGTGCTAGTACTAGGGGGAATTCACCCCTCCACTTT	CASTRGNSPLHF
TRBV5-5	TRBJ2-7	.	TRBD1	TGTGCCAGCAGCTTGAGAGGGGACAGCCCCTACGAGCAGTACTTC	CASSLRGDSPYEQYF
TRBV5-1	TRBJ1-4	.	.	TGCGCCAGCAGCCCGGACAGCTCAACTAATGAAAAACTGTTTTTT	CASSPDSSTNEKLFF
TRBV9	TRBJ1-5	.	TRBD1	TGTGCCAGCAGCATTCGGATGGAGGGGGCGGGCAATCAGCCCCAGCATTTT	CASSIRMEGAGNQPQHF
TRBV7-9	TRBJ1-2	few	.	TGTGCCAGCAGCTTAGTGGACAGCTTCGCCTTC	CASSLVDSFAF
TRBV5-6	TRBJ2-2	.	.	TGTGCCAGCAGCAGACCGGGACTTAACACCGGGGAGCTGTTTTTT	CASSRPGLNTGELFF
TRBV6-1	TRBJ2-7	once	TRBD2	TGTGCCAGCAGTGAACTCGGCGGGGGCTCCTACGAGCAGTACTTC	CASSELGGGSYEQYF
TRBV7-9	TRBJ1-1	.	.	TGTGCCAGCAGAATAGCGGGGTTCATGAACACTGAAGCTTTCTTT	CASRIAGFMNTEAFF
TRBV2	TRBJ1-2	.	.	TGTGCCAGCAGTGGGGACGACAGGTGGAATGGCTACACCTTC	CASSGDDRWNGYTF
TRBV2	TRBJ1-6	.	.	TGTGCCAGCCTAAGGGAGAAAAGTTATAATTCACCCCTCCACTTT	CASLREKSYNSPLHF
TRBV9	TRBJ2-2	.	TRBD2	TGTGCCAGCAGCGATAGCGGGGGGGCCGGAAAAACCGGGGAGCTGTTTTTT	CASSDSGGAGKTGELFF
TRBV7-2	TRBJ1-1	.	.	TGTGCCAGCAGCTCGTCTGTGAACACTGAAGCTTTCTTT	CASSSSVNTEAFF
TRBV3-1/TRBV3-2	TRBJ1-3	.	.	TGTGCCAGCAGCCAACAACCAGTAAACACCATATATTTT	CASSQQPVNTIYF
TRBV6-1	TRBJ1-6	.	.	TGTGCCAGCAGTGAAACTGCATATGCGAGCTCCTATAATTCACCCCTCCACTTT	CASSETAYASSYNSPLHF
TRBV10-1	TRBJ2-7	.	.	TGCGCCAGCAGTGAGTGGCGGAGCTCCTACGAGCAGTACTTC	CASSEWRSSYEQYF
TRBV5-1	TRBJ1-1	.	.	TGCGCCAGCAGCCCGTCGGGGAACACTGAAGCTTTCTTT	CASSPSGNTEAFF
TRBV5-1	TRBJ2-5	.	.	TGCGCCAGCAGCTTGGGGGCAGGGATGGAGACCCAGTACTTC	CASSLGAGMETQYF
TRBV7-6	TRBJ1-4	.	TRBD1	TGTGCCAGCAGCTTATCCGGACAGGGGGCCAGAAATGAAAAACTGTTTTTT	CASSLSGQGARNEKLFF
TRBV6-5	TRBJ1-2	.	TRBD1	TGTGCCAGCGGGACAGGGAAGGGGATAGGCTACACCTTC	CASGTGKGIGYTF
TRBV12-3/TRBV12-4	TRBJ1-5	.	.	TGTGCCAGCAGTTTAGGACAGAATCAGCCCCAGCATTTT	CASSLGQNQPQHF
TRBV28	TRBJ1-2	.	TRBD1	TGTGCCAGCAGTGGGACGGACAGGGACTATGGCTACACCTTC	CASSGTDRDYGYTF
TRBV11-2	TRBJ2-1	.	TRBD1	TGTGCCAGCAGCTTAGCATATTGGGCAGGGGGAAGGGGTGAGCAGTTCTTC	CASSLAYWAGGRGEQFF
TRBV18	TRBJ1-1	once	.	TGTGCCAGCTCACCGCCTACAGGGTCCGAAGCTTTCTTT	CASSPPTGSEAFF
TRBV12-3/TRBV12-4	TRBJ2-3	few	TRBD1	TGTGCCAGCAGTTTGGGACAGGTAGATACGCAGTATTTT	CASSLGQVDTQYF
TRBV18	TRBJ1-6	.	TRBD1	TGTGCCAGCTCAAAAACAGGGGAATCCTATAATTCACCCCTCCACTTT	CASSKTGESYNSPLHF
TRBV25-1	TRBJ1-1	.	.	TGTGCCAGCAGTGAATTAGGGGCCCGCTGGAGCACTGAAGCTTTCTTT	CASSELGARWSTEAFF
TRBV19	TRBJ1-5	.	.	TGTGCCAGTAGTGTGACAGTTAGCAATCAGCCCCAGCATTTT	CASSVTVSNQPQHF
TRBV6-2/TRBV6-3	TRBJ2-7	.	.	TGTGCCAGCAGTTACGGTGGAGCGGTCTACGAGCAGTACTTC	CASSYGGAVYEQYF
TRBV2	TRBJ2-1	once	.	TGTGCCAGCAGGGTGGAGACTAGGGATGAGCAGTTCTTC	CASRVETRDEQFF
TRBV5-4	TRBJ1-2	.	.	TGTGCCAGCAGCTATTCGCAGGGAAGTTCCGGTGGCTACACCTTC	CASSYSQGSSGGYTF
TRBV2	TRBJ2-7	.	.	TGTGCCAGCAGTGACCTTGGACAGAAGCAGTACTTC	CASSDLGQKQYF
TRBV10-3	TRBJ1-1	.	.	TGTGCCACCCACAGGACGAACACTGAAGCTTTCTTT	CATHRTNTEAFF
TRBV2	TRBJ2-1	.	TRBD1	TGTGCCAGCAGCGGACAGGGGTTTAATGAGCAGTTCTTC	CASSGQGFNEQFF
TRBV5-1	TRBJ2-5	.	.	TGCGCCAGCAGCTTGTCATCAGGGGCTGAGACCCAGTACTTC	CASSLSSGAETQYF
TRBV7-2	TRBJ2-1	.	TRBD2	TGTGCCAGCAGCCTGACTAGCGGGGGTTACAATGAGCAGTTCTTC	CASSLTSGGYNEQFF
TRBV2	TRBJ1-2	.	TRBD1	TGTGCCAGCAGTGATTCGGCAGGGGGATATGGCTACACCTTC	CASSDSAGGYGYTF
TRBV7-9	TRBJ1-4	.	.	TGTGCCAGCAGGTGGGGAGGAGACGAAAAACTGTTTTTT	CASRWGGDEKLFF
TRBV5-1	TRBJ2-2	.	.	TGCGCCAGCAGCTGGACCCCGGGGAAAACCGGGGAGCTGTTTTTT	CASSWTPGKTGELFF
TRBV3-1/TRBV3-2	TRBJ1-2	.	.	TGTGCCAGCAGCCAAGATCTAGGACTCGCTGTCTACACCTTC	CASSQDLGLAVYTF
TRBV19	TRBJ1-5	once	TRBD1	TGTGCCAGTAGCCACAGGGGGCTGGGGCAGCCCCAGCATTTT	CASSHRGLGQPQHF
TRBV5-3	TRBJ1-1	.	.	TGTGCCAGAAGCTTGGCCAATCAACCGGGGGGAGAAACTGAAGATTTCTTT	CARSLANQPGGETEDFF
TRBV7-3	TRBJ1-2	.	.	TGTGCCAGCAGCTTAGGGACTGGAAGCGGCTACACCTTC	CASSLGTGSGYTF
TRBV10-3	TRBJ2-1	.	TRBD1	TGTGCCGGCGGGACAGGGGGTCCGGCTTACAATGAGCAGTTCTTC	CAGGTGGPAYNEQFF
TRBV27	TRBJ2-7	.	TRBD2	TGTGCCAGCAGCCTAAGCGGGAGAACCTTCGAGCAGTACTTC	CASSLSGRTFEQYF
TRBV7-2	TRBJ1-2	.	TRBD1	TGTGCCAGCAGCACGAGGGACAGACAAGTCGTCTACACCTTC	CASSTRDRQVVYTF
TRBV10-2	TRBJ2-3	.	TRBD2	TGCGCCAGCAGTGAGCTCGGACTAGCCCAAGATACGCAGTATTTT	CASSELGLAQDTQYF
TRBV4-1	TRBJ1-4	.	.	TGCGCCAGCAGCCAGCAGCAGGGTGAAAAACTGTTTTTT	CASSQQQGEKLFF